These 16 T cell receptor beta chains share one sample of origin, sequenced in a study of T cell repertoires in cytomegalovirus infection. TCRdb re-derived calls from the reads in MiXCR, one entry per CDR3 protein. The sample has approximately 190,000 distinct CDR3 sequences, roughly 28% seen once. The sequenced sample consisted of PBMCs. Source of these receptors: a human donor in good health (CMV status not recorded). Some clones in this sample may be carry-over from other donors' samples.

This CDR3 reads CASSETMAVSGELFF. CDR3 bases: TGTGCCAGCAGTGAAACAATGGCAGTCTCCGGGGAGCTGTTTTTT. The V and J genes are TRBV6-1 and TRBJ2-2; no clear D. The CDR3 has 15 residues. CDR1 and CDR2 from the germline V gene are MNHNS and SASEGT. V dropped 2 bases and J dropped 6 bases, with 13 bases sitting between them.

The chain joins TRBV11-2 to TRBJ2-7; 9 nucleotides line up with TRBD1. Germline CDR1 is SGHAT and CDR2 is FQNNGV. With V trimmed by 3 bases and J by 5 bases, 5 bases remained unmatched. The CDR3 length is 14 residues. The CDR3 DNA is TGTGCCAGCAGCTTGGCCGGGACAGGGAACGAGCAGTACTTC. It translates to CASSLAGTGNEQYF.

This chain uses TRBV7-2 with TRBJ2-5; no definite D call. The CDR3 spans 11 residues. CDR1 SGHTA and CDR2 FQGNSA come from the germline V gene. The V and J ends lost 5 bases and 5 bases respectively, with 6 bases between them. The CDR3 sequence: CASSAGETQYF. CDR3 bases: TGTGCCAGCAGCGCCGGGGAGACCCAGTACTTC.

V is TRBV7-2 and J is TRBJ1-5; 7 bases match TRBD1. This CDR3 has 15 amino acids. Germline V gene lookup returns CDR1 SGHTA and CDR2 FQGNSA. The ends lost 6 bases at V and 1 base at J; junction bases unmatched: 6. CDR3 DNA: TGTGCCAGCAGACTCGGGACAGCCAGCAATCAGCCCCAGCATTTT. Translation: CASRLGTASNQPQHF.

This clonotype turned up a few times. The CDR3 DNA reads as TGTGCCAGCAGTGAATCGCCAGGGGGTCCCCAGAGGGCCGGGGAGCTGTTTTTT. The encoded protein is CASSESPGGPQRAGELFF. This chain links TRBV25-1 with TRBJ2-2; TRBD1 matches at 7 bases. Trimming cost V 1 base and J 6 bases; bases outside gene matches: 14. From germline, CDR1 is MGHDK and CDR2 SYGVNS. The CDR3 consists of 18 residues.

This clonotype appeared a few times. The chain couples TRBV2 to TRBJ1-4, with D possibly being TRBD1 (5 bases). CDR3 length: 14 amino acids. CDR1 is SNHLY and CDR2 is FYNNEI in the germline V gene. V was trimmed by 7 bases and J by 3 bases, leaving 12 bases between them. The CDR3 loop is CASKPGPANEKLFF. In DNA, the CDR3 is TGTGCCAGCAAACCAGGGCCCGCTAATGAAAAACTGTTTTTT. Full variable domain (remainder filled in from reference TRBV2 and TRBJ1-4): EPEVTQTPSHQVTQMGQEVILRCVPISNHLYFYWYRQILGQKVEFLVSFYNNEISEKSEIFDDQFSVERPDGSNFTLKIRSTKLEDSAMYFCASKPGPANEKLFFGSGTQLSVL.

The chain combines TRBV3-1 with TRBJ2-3, with D possibly matching TRBD2 (6 bases). This CDR3 comprises 17 residues. The V and J ends lost 0 bases and 0 bases respectively, with 13 bases between them. The germline V gene has CDR1 LGHDT and CDR2 YNNKEL (reference sequence). The CDR3, as DNA: TGTGCCAGCAGCCAAGATCCGTTTCGGGGGAGCACAGATACGCAGTATTTT. This encodes CASSQDPFRGSTDTQYF.

The table lists this clonotype with many counts. CDR3 DNA: TGTGCCAGCAGCTTAGGTCTATTGAACACTGAAGCTTTCTTT. Amino acids: CASSLGLLNTEAFF. The chain joins TRBV7-6 to TRBJ1-1; D not certain. Per the germline V gene, CDR1 is SGHVS and CDR2 is FNYEAQ. This CDR3 has 14 amino acids. Trimming removed 1 base from V and 0 bases from J, with 6 bases in between.

Many counts were recorded for this clonotype. The chain employs TRBV12-3 or TRBV12-4 and TRBJ2-7; TRBD1 matches 11 bases. Unmatched junction bases numbered 9, after V lost 6 bases and J lost 5 bases. CDR3 size: 15 residues. In nucleotides, the CDR3 is TGTGCCAGCAGCCGCGGGGGACAGGGGGTGGACGAGCAGTACTTC. Translating gives CASSRGGQGVDEQYF.

The chain couples TRBV2 to TRBJ1-1, with 9 positions matching TRBD1. This CDR3 region has 13 residues. In germline, CDR1 is SNHLY, CDR2 FYNNEI. The J segment lost 4 bases and the V segment lost 4 bases, leaving 1 base of the junction unmatched. The CDR3 region is CASSATGGTEAFF. The CDR3 coding sequence is TGTGCCAGCAGTGCGACAGGGGGCACTGAAGCTTTCTTT.

In its sample, this clonotype was seen a few times. V usage is TRBV29-1 and J usage is TRBJ2-7; maybe TRBD2 (5 bases). The CDR3 extends over 13 amino acids. The germline V gene has CDR1 SQVTM and CDR2 ANQGSEA. Trimming took 4 bases from V and 4 from J, leaving 14 bases between them. The CDR3 loop reads CSVGPTGMYEQYF. The CDR3 DNA reads as TGCAGCGTTGGTCCGACGGGGATGTACGAGCAGTACTTC.

Only a few counts were recorded for this clonotype. The chain recombines TRBV7-3 with TRBJ1-4; D perhaps matches TRBD1 (5 bases). Germline V CDR1 and CDR2: SGHTA, FQGTGA. The CDR3 spans 13 residues. V gave up 1 base and J gave up 8 bases, with 8 bases separating them. The CDR3 DNA follows: TGTGCCAGCAGCTTAATGGGGGTAGAAAAACTGTTTTTT. It codes for CASSLMGVEKLFF. Full variable domain (missing parts from reference TRBV7-3 and TRBJ1-4): GAGVSQTPSNKVTEKGKYVELRCDPISGHTALYWYRQSLGQGPEFLIYFQGTGAADDSGLPNDRFFAVRPEGSVSTLKIQRTERGDSAVYLCASSLMGVEKLFFGSGTQLSVL.

This clonotype was recorded a few times. The gene calls are TRBV6-8 and TRBJ2-6; D possibly corresponds to TRBD1 (6 bases). The CDR3 runs to 15 residues. Germline CDR1 MNHGY, CDR2 SAAAGT. V lost 7 bases to trimming and J lost 0 bases, with 10 bases between them. CDR3 nucleotides: TGTGCCAGCACCCGGGACAACTCTGGGGCCAACGTCCTGACTTTC. This gives the protein CASTRDNSGANVLTF.

This clonotype appeared a few times. V and J are TRBV5-4 and TRBJ1-1; a possible D gene is TRBD1 (5 bases). The CDR3 has 13 amino acids. Trimming stripped 4 bases from V and 7 bases from J, with 14 bases between. Germline lookup yields CDR1 SGHNT and CDR2 YYREEE (reference sequence). The CDR3 nucleotides are TGTGCCAGCAGCCCACTTACAGGTGTTGAAGCTTTCTTT. This encodes CASSPLTGVEAFF.

V gene TRBV29-1 combines with J gene TRBJ2-5; D uncertain. The germline V and J ends were trimmed by 7 bases and 4 bases, with 10 bases remaining between them. The CDR3 consists of 11 residues. Germline V gene sequence: CDR1 SQVTM, CDR2 ANQGSEA. The CDR3 nucleotides read TGCAGCGCCCTTAAGGGAGAGACCCAGTACTTC. It translates to CSALKGETQYF.

This clonotype showed up just once. J is TRBJ2-1 and V is TRBV7-2; 12 positions match TRBD2. Germline V gives CDR1 SGHTA, CDR2 FQGNSA. This CDR3 comprises 19 residues. V lost 5 bases to trimming and J lost 0 bases; unmatched junction nucleotides: 11. The CDR3 DNA is TGTACCAGCAGCCTCACACTAGCGGGGGGCCTGGGCTCCTACAATGAGCAGTTCTTC. It is translated as CTSSLTLAGGLGSYNEQFF.